A selection of T cell receptor beta chains follows, all from one sample in a study of blood T cell repertoires in COVID-19. Sequencing used immunoSEQ multiplex PCR; TCRdb keeps in-frame clones, though not all of them. The data contain approximately 69,000 clones, 60% to 80% of them singletons. Specimen: peripheral blood. These receptors all come from a human donor in a cohort sampled during active COVID-19. CDR3s include the opening cysteine and the closing phenylalanine or tryptophan. The order of the fields is clone size, J gene, V gene, D gene, CDR3 protein, CDR3 DNA. The D gene is left open where the match is weak. A row's size may be missing; if present it is once, few, many or a size class.

few,TRBJ2-3,TRBV5-8,.,CASSFGQSTDTQYF,TGTGCCAGCAGCTTTGGGCAGAGCACAGATACGCAGTATTTT
.,TRBJ2-1,TRBV3-1/TRBV3-2,TRBD2,CASSQDALAGLEQFF,TGTGCCAGCAGCCAAGATGCCTTGGCGGGACTAGAGCAGTTCTTC
.,TRBJ2-3,TRBV4-1,TRBD2,CASSQDGTSGGAIDTQYF,TGCGCCAGCAGCCAAGATGGGACTAGCGGGGGGGCGATAGATACGCAGTATTTT
.,TRBJ2-1,TRBV11-2,.,CASSHGPGQGPDNEQFF,TGTGCCAGCAGCCACGGACCGGGGCAGGGGCCGGACAATGAGCAGTTCTTC
few,TRBJ2-1,TRBV3-1/TRBV3-2,.,CASSQERGSYNEQFF,TGTGCCAGCAGCCAAGAGCGGGGCTCCTACAATGAGCAGTTCTTC
.,TRBJ2-7,TRBV5-8,TRBD1,CASSSRTGRYEQYF,TGTGCCAGCAGCTCTAGGACAGGGCGCTACGAGCAGTACTTC
.,TRBJ1-2,TRBV28,.,CASTPGIRVRNGYTF,TGTGCCAGCACCCCAGGGATCCGGGTAAGGAATGGCTACACCTTC
.,TRBJ1-1,TRBV4-1,.,CASSQGTFGVMNTEAFF,TGCGCCAGCAGCCAAGGAACTTTCGGTGTAATGAACACTGAAGCTTTCTTT
few,TRBJ2-1,TRBV27,TRBD1,CASSPYRGKGNEQFF,TGTGCCAGCAGTCCGTACAGGGGTAAAGGCAATGAGCAGTTCTTC
.,TRBJ1-1,TRBV6-4,.,CASSVSIQGTAFF,TGTGCCAGCAGTGTAAGCATCCAGGGGACCGCTTTCTTT
.,TRBJ2-5,TRBV30,TRBD2,CAWSNLGTSGGKIQKETQYF,TGTGCCTGGAGCAATCTTGGGACTAGCGGGGGGAAGATCCAGAAAGAGACCCAGTACTTC
.,TRBJ2-1,TRBV9,.,CASSPLSSYNEQFF,TGTGCCAGCAGCCCTCTGAGCTCCTACAATGAGCAGTTCTTC
.,TRBJ2-2,TRBV5-4,.,CASSLAGSNTGELFF,TGTGCCAGCAGCTTGGCAGGCTCGAACACCGGGGAGCTGTTTTTT
medium-sized,TRBJ1-1,TRBV6-1,TRBD1,CASSEATGGGPEAFF,TGTGCCAGCAGTGAAGCTACAGGGGGCGGGCCTGAAGCTTTCTTT
.,TRBJ2-5,TRBV29-1,.,CSVANSQETQYF,TGCAGCGTCGCCAACTCCCAAGAGACCCAGTACTTC
.,TRBJ2-5,TRBV4-1,.,CASSQDPQGSQQETQYF,TGCGCCAGCAGCCAAGACCCCCAGGGTTCCCAGCAAGAGACCCAGTACTTC
.,TRBJ2-7,TRBV5-1,TRBD1,CASSWGTGGEQYF,TGCGCCAGCAGCTGGGGGACAGGGGGCGAGCAGTACTTC
.,TRBJ2-5,TRBV5-1,TRBD2,CASSQLAGTQETQYF,TGCGCCAGCAGTCAACTAGCGGGGACACAAGAGACCCAGTACTTC
few,TRBJ1-3,TRBV2,.,CASRADMSGNTIYF,TGTGCCAGCAGGGCCGACATGAGTGGAAACACCATATATTTT
.,TRBJ1-4,TRBV7-6,.,CASSPSRGVTNEKLFF,TGTGCCAGCAGCCCCTCACGGGGGGTAACTAATGAAAAACTGTTTTTT